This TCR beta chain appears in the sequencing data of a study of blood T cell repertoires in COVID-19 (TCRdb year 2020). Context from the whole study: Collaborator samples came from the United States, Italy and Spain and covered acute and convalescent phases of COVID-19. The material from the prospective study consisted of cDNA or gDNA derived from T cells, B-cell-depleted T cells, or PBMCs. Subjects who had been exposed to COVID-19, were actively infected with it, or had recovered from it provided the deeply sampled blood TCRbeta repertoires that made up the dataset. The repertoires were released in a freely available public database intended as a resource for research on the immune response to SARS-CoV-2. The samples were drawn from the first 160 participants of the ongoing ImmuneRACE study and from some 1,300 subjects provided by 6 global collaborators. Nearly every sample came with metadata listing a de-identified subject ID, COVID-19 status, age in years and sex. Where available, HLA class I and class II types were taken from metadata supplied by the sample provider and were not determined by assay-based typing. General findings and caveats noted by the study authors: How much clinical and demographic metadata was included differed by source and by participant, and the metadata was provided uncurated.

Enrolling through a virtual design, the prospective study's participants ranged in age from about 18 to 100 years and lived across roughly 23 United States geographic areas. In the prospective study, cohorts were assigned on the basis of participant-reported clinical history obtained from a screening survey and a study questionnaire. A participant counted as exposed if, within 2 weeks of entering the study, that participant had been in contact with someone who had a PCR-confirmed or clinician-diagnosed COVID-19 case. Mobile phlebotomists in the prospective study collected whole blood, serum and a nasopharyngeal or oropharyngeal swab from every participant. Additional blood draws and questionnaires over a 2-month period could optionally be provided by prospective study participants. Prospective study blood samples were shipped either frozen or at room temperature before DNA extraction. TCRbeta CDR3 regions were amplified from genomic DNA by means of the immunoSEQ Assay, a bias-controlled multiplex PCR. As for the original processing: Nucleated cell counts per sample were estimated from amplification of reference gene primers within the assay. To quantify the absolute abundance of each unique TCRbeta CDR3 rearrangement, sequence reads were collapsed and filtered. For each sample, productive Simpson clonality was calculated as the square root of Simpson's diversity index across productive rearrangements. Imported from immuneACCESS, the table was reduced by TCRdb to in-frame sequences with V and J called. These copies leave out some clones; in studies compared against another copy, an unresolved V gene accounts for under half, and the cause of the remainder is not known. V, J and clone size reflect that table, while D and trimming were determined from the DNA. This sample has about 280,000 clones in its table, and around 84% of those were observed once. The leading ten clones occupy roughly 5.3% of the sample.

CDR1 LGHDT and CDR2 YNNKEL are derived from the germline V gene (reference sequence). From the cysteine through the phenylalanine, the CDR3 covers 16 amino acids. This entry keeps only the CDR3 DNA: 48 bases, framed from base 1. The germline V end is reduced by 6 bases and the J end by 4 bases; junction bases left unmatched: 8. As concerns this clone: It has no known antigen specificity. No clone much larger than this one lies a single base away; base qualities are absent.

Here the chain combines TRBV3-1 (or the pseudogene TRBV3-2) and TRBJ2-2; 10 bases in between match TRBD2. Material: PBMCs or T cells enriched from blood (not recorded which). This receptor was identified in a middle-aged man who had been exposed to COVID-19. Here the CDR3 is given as CASSTTSGAVTGELFF. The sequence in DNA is TGTGCCAGCAGTACCACTAGCGGGGCGGTCACCGGGGAGCTGTTTTTT.